The 14 T cell receptor beta chains reported below all come from one sample, sequenced in a study of cytomegalovirus exposure and HLA in healthy donors. The PCR was carried out with 60 Vbeta primers and 13 Jbeta primers. Sequencing used immunoSEQ multiplex PCR; TCRdb keeps in-frame clones, though not all of them. The data contain 150,000 to 200,000 clones, about 80% of them seen just once; the ten biggest clones take up 14%. Sequenced input: PBMCs. All receptors derive from a middle-aged woman in good health and CMV-seronegative.

V gene TRBV10-3 combines with J gene TRBJ1-2, with D unclear. Trimming took 3 bases from V and 6 from J, leaving 14 bases between them. This CDR3 region has 14 residues. CDR1 and CDR2 from the germline V gene are ENHRY and SYGVKD. The CDR3 DNA reads as TGTGCCATCAGTGATCTTGCGGGGAGGCATGGCTACACCTTC. As protein: CAISDLAGRHGYTF.

The J gene is TRBJ2-7, the V gene TRBV11-2, with D hard to call. V was pared by 0 bases and J by 6 bases, with 9 bases between. Germline V gene data show CDR1 as SGHAT and CDR2 as FQNNGV. The CDR3 totals 13 residues. Here the CDR3 reads CASSLELSSEQYF. The CDR3 nucleotides read TGTGCCAGCAGCTTAGAGCTGAGTTCCGAGCAGTACTTC.

The chain has TRBV29-1 and TRBJ2-7; 9 bases agree with TRBD1. V was clipped by 8 bases and J by 5 bases; unmatched bases: 7. CDR1 SQVTM and CDR2 ANQGSEA come from the germline V gene. The CDR3 runs to 12 residues. The CDR3 DNA reads TGCAGCACCACGGACAGGGGAAACGAGCAGTACTTC. It encodes CSTTDRGNEQYF.

V gene TRBV5-1 combines with J gene TRBJ2-1; 8 bases match TRBD2. CDR3 length: 14 residues. Germline CDR1 and CDR2: SGHRS and YFSETQ. V gave up 4 bases and J gave up 7 bases; unmatched junction bases: 7. In DNA form, the CDR3 reads TGCGCCAGCAGCCAGGGCGGGGGGCGTAATGAGCAGTTCTTC. Translated: CASSQGGGRNEQFF.

The chain has TRBV19 and TRBJ2-7; TRBD1 matches at 9 bases. The germline V gene encodes CDR1 LNHDA and CDR2 SQIVND (reference sequence). V shed 3 bases and J 3 bases; nucleotides not matched to a gene: 3. The CDR3 length is 14 residues. The CDR3 nucleotides are TGTGCCAGTAGTATCGGGACAGGGCACTACGAGCAGTACTTC. It is translated as CASSIGTGHYEQYF.

The chain recombines TRBV6-6 with TRBJ1-5; D remains unclear. V was cut by 6 bases and J by 1 base, with 7 bases left in between. The CDR3 runs 13 residues. CDR1 is MNHNY and CDR2 is SVGAGI in the germline V gene (reference sequence). The CDR3 DNA sequence: TGTGCCAGCAGCCTACTGAGCAATCAGCCCCAGCATTTT. This gives the protein CASSLLSNQPQHF.

The chain has TRBV14 and TRBJ2-1, with D maybe TRBD2 (5 bases). The CDR3 totals 17 residues. CDR1 is SGHDN and CDR2 is FVKESK in the germline V gene. The V end lost 1 base, the J end lost 1 base, and 14 bases lay between the germline ends. The CDR3: CASSQGLWRPSYNEQFF. CDR3 in DNA: TGTGCCAGCAGCCAAGGACTGTGGAGGCCATCCTACAATGAGCAGTTCTTC.

This chain connects TRBV27 to TRBJ2-2; the D is unclear. This CDR3 has 14 residues. Germline CDR1 reads MNHEY; CDR2 reads SMNVEV (reference sequence). V lost 7 bases and J lost 1, with 10 bases in between. The CDR3 spells CASIKAWNTGELFF. The CDR3 nucleotides read TGTGCCAGCATAAAAGCGTGGAACACCGGGGAGCTGTTTTTT.

This clone has more than one count but fewer than ten. The chain joins TRBV7-6 to TRBJ2-3, with 7 bases aligning to TRBD1. The V segment lost 5 bases and the J segment 2 bases; nucleotides outside the gene matches: 7. Germline V gene sequence: CDR1 SGHVS, CDR2 FNYEAQ. The CDR3 is made up of 15 amino acids. The CDR3 sequence is CASSRLQGYTDTQYF. The CDR3 nucleotides are TGTGCCAGCAGCCGCCTACAGGGGTACACAGATACGCAGTATTTT.

This clone appeared once. This chain uses TRBV7-9 with TRBJ2-3; tentatively, D is TRBD2 (5 bases). Germline V gene lookup returns CDR1 SEHNR and CDR2 FQNEAQ (reference sequence). Trimming pared 6 bases from V and 6 bases from J, leaving 10 bases between. The CDR3 has 12 amino acids. CDR3 bases: TGTGCCAGCAGGTACGGGGTTGATACGCAGTATTTT. Translated, it gives CASRYGVDTQYF. The full variable domain, in which reference TRBV7-9 and TRBJ2-3 provide the parts outside the CDR3, is DTGVSQNPRHKITKRGQNVTFRCDPISEHNRLYWYRQTLGQGPEFLTYFQNEAQLEKSRLLSDRFSAERPKGSFSTLEIQRTEQGDSAMYLCASRYGVDTQYFGPGTRLTVL.

This chain joins TRBV7-3 and TRBJ2-2, with 8 bases lining up with TRBD2. The length of the CDR3 is 17 residues. The J segment lost 1 base and the V segment lost 5 bases, leaving 9 bases of the junction unmatched. Germline V lookup: CDR1 SGHTA, CDR2 FQGTGA. CDR3 region: CASSPRGGTQNTGELFF. The CDR3, as DNA: TGTGCCAGCAGCCCCCGGGGGGGCACCCAGAACACCGGGGAGCTGTTTTTT.

This clone was recorded only once. Germline and junction disagree at one end, which may indicate a read error. The rearrangement joins TRBV5-1 to TRBJ1-5; 10 bases are a match to TRBD1. Looked up from germline, CDR1 is SGHRS and CDR2 is YFSETQ. The CDR3 totals 14 residues. CDR3 DNA sequence: TGCGCCAGCAGCTTCGGACAGGGGGATCACCCCCAGCATTTT. It specifies CASSFGQGDHPQHF.

The chain recombines TRBV5-4 with TRBJ2-1; TRBD2 matches 10 bases. CDR1 SGHNT and CDR2 YYREEE come from the germline V gene (reference sequence). This CDR3 is built from 14 residues. Trimming at V came to 5 bases and at J to 9 bases, leaving 8 bases not matched to a gene. CDR3 in DNA: TGTGCCAGCAGTTGGCTAGCGGGAGAGGGTGAGCAGTTCTTC. This sequence encodes CASSWLAGEGEQFF.

The chain uses TRBV6-5 and TRBJ1-2, with 8 bases fitting TRBD1. Trimming cost V 5 bases and J 5 bases; bases outside gene matches: 4. Germline CDR1 is MNHEY and CDR2 is SVGAGI. The length of the CDR3 is 13 residues. The CDR3 sequence is CASSLGQEYGYTF. CDR3 coding DNA: TGTGCCAGCAGTCTGGGACAGGAGTATGGCTACACCTTC.